The clone carrying this T cell receptor (beta chain) has more than one count but fewer than ten. Its antigen is not identified. The sample originates from a study of T-cell memory formation after mild COVID-19. MiXCR was run by TCRdb on the 5' RACE reads, yielding one entry per CDR3 protein. The data contain a few hundred thousand distinct CDR3 sequences, roughly a tenth of them singletons. Study observations and caveats: Pre-infection memory showed some responding clones, and this suggested that cross-reactive memory joined.

The CDR3 length is 15 residues. CDR1 is DFQATT, CDR2 SNEGSKA, per germline (reference sequence). V lost 5 bases and J lost 2; bases outside the gene matches: 8. Sequenced material: PBMCs or a T cell subset sorted from them (not recorded which). The receptor comes from a man aged 18-30 years who had mild COVID-19 (a few samples of this study predate the infection). Cell type and time point are not known. This chain joins TRBV20-1 and TRBJ1-1, with 10 bases identical to TRBD1. The CDR3 sequence: CSAPDRGVGNTEAFF. CDR3 in DNA: TGCAGTGCTCCGGACAGGGGGGTTGGCAACACTGAAGCTTTCTTT.